The rows below give T cell receptor beta chains drawn from one sample of a study of T cell repertoires in MIS-A myocarditis. Repertoires were generated with immunoSEQ multiplex PCR, while TCRdb's copy carries only in-frame clones and drops some. The data contain 15,000 or so clones, 74% of them singletons. The specimen sequenced was left ventricle heart tissue obtained at autopsy. These receptors originate from a man between 18 and 29 years old with fulminant myocarditis from multisystem inflammatory syndrome in adults (MIS-A) after COVID-19. Each CDR3 is given with its conserved first and last residue. A D gene is named only where the DNA matches it firmly. Clone size is stated in some rows and not others, as once, few, many or a class when expanded.

d_gene: TRBD1; abundance: -; v_gene: TRBV11-1; j_gene: TRBJ1-1; CDR3nt: TGTGCCAGCAGCTGGGGACAGGGACACACTGAAGCTTTCTTT; CDR3aa: CASSWGQGHTEAFF
d_gene: -; abundance: few; v_gene: TRBV5-1; j_gene: TRBJ2-5; CDR3nt: TGCGCCAGCAGCTTGGGGATCGACCTAGGGACCCAGTACTTC; CDR3aa: CASSLGIDLGTQYF
d_gene: TRBD2; abundance: -; v_gene: TRBV2; j_gene: TRBJ2-2; CDR3nt: TGTGCCAGCAGTCCCCTCGGACTAGCGGGGTTCGCGAACACCGGGGAGCTGTTTTTT; CDR3aa: CASSPLGLAGFANTGELFF
d_gene: -; abundance: -; v_gene: TRBV6-5; j_gene: TRBJ1-4; CDR3nt: TGTGCCAGCATGTGGGAAAGGGGGGCAGAAAAACTGTTTTTT; CDR3aa: CASMWERGAEKLFF
d_gene: -; abundance: -; v_gene: TRBV5-5; j_gene: TRBJ2-2; CDR3nt: TGTGCCAGCAGCTTGGTGGCCCTGAACACCGGGGAGCTGTTTTTT; CDR3aa: CASSLVALNTGELFF
d_gene: -; abundance: medium-sized; v_gene: TRBV13; j_gene: TRBJ2-2; CDR3nt: TGTGCCAGCAGCTTAGGGTGGTCGAACACCGGGGAGCTGTTTTTT; CDR3aa: CASSLGWSNTGELFF
d_gene: -; abundance: -; v_gene: TRBV5-6; j_gene: TRBJ1-1; CDR3nt: TGTGCCAGCAGCTTGTCGGGGACAAACACTGAAGCTTTCTTT; CDR3aa: CASSLSGTNTEAFF
d_gene: -; abundance: -; v_gene: TRBV30; j_gene: TRBJ2-7; CDR3nt: TGTGCCTGGAACCCCAGCCAGGGCTACGAGCAGTACTTC; CDR3aa: CAWNPSQGYEQYF
d_gene: -; abundance: -; v_gene: TRBV19; j_gene: TRBJ2-3; CDR3nt: TGTGCCAGTAGTATCGGACCAGGGATGGCAGATACGCAGTATTTT; CDR3aa: CASSIGPGMADTQYF
d_gene: TRBD2; abundance: -; v_gene: TRBV7-2; j_gene: TRBJ2-7; CDR3nt: TGTGCCAGTAGAGGGTTAGCGGGGGAATCCTACGAGCAGTACTTC; CDR3aa: CASRGLAGESYEQYF
d_gene: -; abundance: few; v_gene: TRBV12-3/TRBV12-4; j_gene: TRBJ1-2; CDR3nt: TGTGCCAGCAGCTACAGGACCTATGGCTACACCTTC; CDR3aa: CASSYRTYGYTF
d_gene: -; abundance: medium-sized; v_gene: TRBV19; j_gene: TRBJ1-1; CDR3nt: TGTGCCAGTAGTATGACGCAGGGACGGACTGAAGCTTTCTTT; CDR3aa: CASSMTQGRTEAFF
d_gene: TRBD1; abundance: -; v_gene: TRBV7-7; j_gene: TRBJ1-2; CDR3nt: TGTGCTAGCAGGAAGGGGGCTCATACTGGCTACACCTTC; CDR3aa: CASRKGAHTGYTF
d_gene: -; abundance: few; v_gene: TRBV29-1; j_gene: TRBJ2-3; CDR3nt: TGCAGCGCACCACTCGAGGGGGATACGCAGTATTTT; CDR3aa: CSAPLEGDTQYF
d_gene: -; abundance: few; v_gene: TRBV5-1; j_gene: TRBJ1-2; CDR3nt: TGCGCCAGCAGGCCGGGAGGGAACTATGGCTACACCTTC; CDR3aa: CASRPGGNYGYTF
d_gene: TRBD1; abundance: -; v_gene: TRBV28; j_gene: TRBJ2-7; CDR3nt: TGTGCCAGCAGCACCACCGGGACAGGGCTTTACGAGCAGTACTTC; CDR3aa: CASSTTGTGLYEQYF
d_gene: TRBD1; abundance: -; v_gene: TRBV19; j_gene: TRBJ2-7; CDR3nt: TGTGCCAGTAACCCCGGGACAGGGCCCTACGAGCAGTACTTC; CDR3aa: CASNPGTGPYEQYF
d_gene: TRBD2; abundance: -; v_gene: TRBV5-1; j_gene: TRBJ2-1; CDR3nt: TGCGCCAGCAGCTTGGCCGGGTCTAGCGGGAGTATAAATGAGCAGTTCTTC; CDR3aa: CASSLAGSSGSINEQFF
d_gene: -; abundance: -; v_gene: TRBV20-1; j_gene: TRBJ1-2; CDR3nt: TGCAGTGCTAGTCCCCAGTTGGGGGCCTGGTCGAGCTACACCTTC; CDR3aa: CSASPQLGAWSSYTF
d_gene: TRBD2; abundance: -; v_gene: TRBV9; j_gene: TRBJ2-3; CDR3nt: TGTGCCAGCAGCGCCGAATTCACTAGCGGGGGGACAGATACGCAGTATTTT; CDR3aa: CASSAEFTSGGTDTQYF
d_gene: -; abundance: -; v_gene: TRBV9; j_gene: TRBJ2-1; CDR3nt: TGTGCCAGCAGCGGCGACGGGATCGAGCAGTTCTTC; CDR3aa: CASSGDGIEQFF
d_gene: -; abundance: few; v_gene: TRBV12-3/TRBV12-4; j_gene: TRBJ2-7; CDR3nt: TGTGCCAGCAGTCGGGACAACTACGAGCAGTACTTC; CDR3aa: CASSRDNYEQYF
d_gene: TRBD1; abundance: few; v_gene: TRBV6-2/TRBV6-3; j_gene: TRBJ1-1; CDR3nt: TGTGCCAGCAGTTACAGGGGGACAGAGAACACTGAAGCTTTCTTT; CDR3aa: CASSYRGTENTEAFF
d_gene: -; abundance: -; v_gene: TRBV27; j_gene: TRBJ2-1; CDR3nt: TGTGCCAGCGGGGGGAGGACGGGCAACAATGAGCAGTTCTTC; CDR3aa: CASGGRTGNNEQFF
d_gene: TRBD1; abundance: -; v_gene: TRBV19; j_gene: TRBJ1-2; CDR3nt: TGTGCCAGCACGGGACAGGGGTCCCAGTATGGCTACACCTTC; CDR3aa: CASTGQGSQYGYTF
d_gene: TRBD1; abundance: -; v_gene: TRBV19; j_gene: TRBJ1-2; CDR3nt: TGTGCCAGTAGTGCTCGGCAGACAGGGCGCGGCTACACCTTC; CDR3aa: CASSARQTGRGYTF
d_gene: -; abundance: -; v_gene: TRBV6-2/TRBV6-3; j_gene: TRBJ1-1; CDR3nt: TGTGCCAGCAGTTACTTAGGGCCCAACGCGGTATCGAACACTGAAGCTTTCTTT; CDR3aa: CASSYLGPNAVSNTEAFF
d_gene: -; abundance: -; v_gene: TRBV2; j_gene: TRBJ1-4; CDR3nt: TGTGCCAGCAGTGTCGGATTGGGGGACGAAAAACTGTTTTTT; CDR3aa: CASSVGLGDEKLFF
d_gene: -; abundance: -; v_gene: TRBV2; j_gene: TRBJ1-3; CDR3nt: TGTGCCAGCAGTCGTGAGGGGCTAGGAAACACCATATATTTT; CDR3aa: CASSREGLGNTIYF
d_gene: -; abundance: -; v_gene: TRBV6-1; j_gene: TRBJ2-7; CDR3nt: TGTGCCAGCAGTGAAGCTCTTGTGTCGTTGGGGGGCTTTTCTTACGAGCAGTACTTC; CDR3aa: CASSEALVSLGGFSYEQYF
d_gene: -; abundance: -; v_gene: TRBV3-1/TRBV3-2; j_gene: TRBJ2-1; CDR3nt: TGTGCCAGCAGCCAACCTAGATTGGATGAGCAGTTCTTC; CDR3aa: CASSQPRLDEQFF
d_gene: -; abundance: -; v_gene: TRBV6-6; j_gene: TRBJ2-5; CDR3nt: TGTGCCAGCACGGGGCACCAAGAGACCCAGTACTTC; CDR3aa: CASTGHQETQYF
d_gene: -; abundance: -; v_gene: TRBV12-3/TRBV12-4; j_gene: TRBJ2-7; CDR3nt: TGTGCCAGCAGCCTCGGACGGATATACGAGCAGTACTTC; CDR3aa: CASSLGRIYEQYF